This T cell receptor beta chain was recovered during a study of cytomegalovirus exposure and HLA in healthy donors. As for this clone: Its antigen is unknown.

The PCR employed 60 Vbeta primers together with 13 Jbeta primers. TCRdb's copy holds only in-frame clones and misses some; the assay was immunoSEQ multiplex PCR. The table records about 120,000 clones, around 70% of them present only once. Overall study results and limits: Approximately 160 TCR beta chains were listed as cytomegalovirus-associated.

The material sequenced was PBMCs. The receptor comes from a male donor in good health and CMV-seronegative.

The CDR3 reads CASRRGPNYGYTF. Written as DNA, the CDR3 is TGTGCCAGTAGGCGGGGACCTAACTATGGCTACACCTTC. The rearrangement joins TRBV19 to TRBJ1-2, with D possibly matching TRBD1 (5 bases). The germline V gene has CDR1 LNHDA and CDR2 SQIVND (reference sequence). The CDR3 totals 13 residues. V gave up 6 bases and J gave up 0 bases, with 8 bases separating them.